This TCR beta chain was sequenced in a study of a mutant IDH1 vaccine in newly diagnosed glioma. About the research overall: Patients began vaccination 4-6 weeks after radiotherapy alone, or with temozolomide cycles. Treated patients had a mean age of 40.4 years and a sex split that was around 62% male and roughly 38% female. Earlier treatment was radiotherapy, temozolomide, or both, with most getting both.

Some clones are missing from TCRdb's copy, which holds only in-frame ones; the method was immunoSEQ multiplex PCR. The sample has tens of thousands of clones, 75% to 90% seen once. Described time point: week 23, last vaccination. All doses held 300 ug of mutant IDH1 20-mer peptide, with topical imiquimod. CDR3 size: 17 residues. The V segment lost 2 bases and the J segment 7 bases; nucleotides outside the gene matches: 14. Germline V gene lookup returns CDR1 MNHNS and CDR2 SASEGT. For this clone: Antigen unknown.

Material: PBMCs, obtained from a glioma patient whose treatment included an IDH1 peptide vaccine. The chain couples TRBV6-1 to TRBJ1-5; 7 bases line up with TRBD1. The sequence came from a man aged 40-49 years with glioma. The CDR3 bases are TGTGCCAGCAGTGAACAGGGGGGGGCGGCAGGGAACCAGCCCCAGCATTTT. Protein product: CASSEQGGAAGNQPQHF.